This entry describes one T cell receptor (beta chain). Study processing details: Amplifying reference gene primers gave estimates of nucleated cell counts. Measured with immunoSEQ multiplex PCR; TCRdb has only the in-frame clones, and not every one. That table furnishes V, J and clone size, whereas the DNA furnished D and trimming. The sample gives 390,000 or so clones, roughly 90% of which show up once; approximately 3% is in the top ten. The data originate from a study of blood T cell repertoires in COVID-19. The overall study: The study drew acute and convalescent COVID-19 samples from the United States, Italy and Spain. The analysed material was cDNA or gDNA that came from T cells, B-cell-depleted T cells, or PBMCs.

Germline V lookup: CDR1 SEHNR, CDR2 FQNEAQ (reference sequence). V was pared by 4 bases and J by 7 bases, with 20 bases between. This CDR3 has 17 amino acids. Followed longitudinally, the Seattle patients had been enrolled during active infection. This sequence originates from a woman younger than 45 with COVID-19, enrolled during active disease. This chain uses TRBV7-9 with TRBJ1-6; perhaps TRBD1 as D (6 bases). Source material: peripheral blood. CDR3 loop: CASSWPRGQGSNSPLHF. CDR3 nucleotide sequence: TGTGCCAGCAGCTGGCCCAGAGGTCAGGGGTCCAATTCACCCCTCCACTTT. The whole variable domain, filled in from reference TRBV7-9 and TRBJ1-6, reads DTGVSQNPRHKITKRGQNVTFRCDPISEHNRLYWYRQTLGQGPEFLTYFQNEAQLEKSRLLSDRFSAERPKGSFSTLEIQRTEQGDSAMYLCASSWPRGQGSNSPLHFGNGTRLTVT.